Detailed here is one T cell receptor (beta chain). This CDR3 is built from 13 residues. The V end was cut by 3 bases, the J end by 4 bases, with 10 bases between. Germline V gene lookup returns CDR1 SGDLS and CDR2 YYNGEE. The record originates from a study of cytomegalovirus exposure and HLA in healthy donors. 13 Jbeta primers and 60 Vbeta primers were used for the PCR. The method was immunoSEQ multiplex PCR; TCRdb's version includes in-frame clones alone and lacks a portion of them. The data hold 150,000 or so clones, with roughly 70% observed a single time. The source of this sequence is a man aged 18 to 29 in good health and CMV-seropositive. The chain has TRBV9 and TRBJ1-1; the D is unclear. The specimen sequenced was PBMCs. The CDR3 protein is CASSAPLGTEAFF. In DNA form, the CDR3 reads TGTGCCAGCAGCGCCCCCCTAGGCACTGAAGCTTTCTTT.